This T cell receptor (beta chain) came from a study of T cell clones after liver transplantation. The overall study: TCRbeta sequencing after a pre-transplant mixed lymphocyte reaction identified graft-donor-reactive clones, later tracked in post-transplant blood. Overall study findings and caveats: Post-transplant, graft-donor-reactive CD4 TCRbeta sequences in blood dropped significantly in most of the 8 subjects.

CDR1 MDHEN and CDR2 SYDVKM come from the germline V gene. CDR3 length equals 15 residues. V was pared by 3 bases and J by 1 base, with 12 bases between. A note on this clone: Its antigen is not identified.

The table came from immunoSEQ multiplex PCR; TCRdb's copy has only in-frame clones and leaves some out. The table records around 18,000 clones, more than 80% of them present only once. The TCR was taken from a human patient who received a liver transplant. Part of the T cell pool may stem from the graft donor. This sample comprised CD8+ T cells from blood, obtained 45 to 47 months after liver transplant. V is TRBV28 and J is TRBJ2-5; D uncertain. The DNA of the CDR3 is TGTGCCAGCAGTTTGAACAGACGTTCCCAAGAGACCCAGTACTTC. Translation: CASSLNRRSQETQYF.